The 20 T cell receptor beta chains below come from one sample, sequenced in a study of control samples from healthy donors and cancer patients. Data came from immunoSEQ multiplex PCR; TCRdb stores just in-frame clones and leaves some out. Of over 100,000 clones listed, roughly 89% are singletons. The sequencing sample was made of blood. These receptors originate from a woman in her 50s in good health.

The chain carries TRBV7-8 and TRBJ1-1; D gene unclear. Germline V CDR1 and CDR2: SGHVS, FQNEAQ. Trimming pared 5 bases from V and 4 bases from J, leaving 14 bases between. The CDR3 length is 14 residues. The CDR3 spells CASSTTGRGTEAFF. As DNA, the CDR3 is TGTGCCAGCAGCACGACCGGGCGCGGCACTGAAGCTTTCTTT.

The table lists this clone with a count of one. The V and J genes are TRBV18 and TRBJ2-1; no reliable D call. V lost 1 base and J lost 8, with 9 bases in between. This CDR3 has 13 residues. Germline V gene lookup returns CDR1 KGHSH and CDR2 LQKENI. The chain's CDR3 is CASSPLSLDEQFF. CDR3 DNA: TGTGCCAGCTCACCACTTTCCCTGGATGAGCAGTTCTTC.

CDR3 residues: CASRTTGGSQPQHF. For the CDR3, the DNA is TGTGCTAGCCGAACCACAGGGGGCAGTCAGCCCCAGCATTTT. V usage is TRBV19 and J usage is TRBJ1-5, with 9 bases identical to TRBD1. The CDR3 is made up of 14 amino acids. Germline V gene lookup returns CDR1 LNHDA and CDR2 SQIVND (reference sequence).

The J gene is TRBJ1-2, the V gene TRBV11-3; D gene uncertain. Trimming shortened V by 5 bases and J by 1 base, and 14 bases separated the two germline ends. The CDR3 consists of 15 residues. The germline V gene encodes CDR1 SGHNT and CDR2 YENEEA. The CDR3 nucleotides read TGTGCCAGCAGCCCACTGCTATGCCTTAACTATGGCTACACCTTC. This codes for CASSPLLCLNYGYTF.

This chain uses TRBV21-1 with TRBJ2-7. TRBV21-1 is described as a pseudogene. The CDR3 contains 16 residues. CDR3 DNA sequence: TGTGCCAGCACCCTTGGATGGCAGTCGAGCTCCTACGAGCAGTACGTC. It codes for CASTLGWQSSSYEQYV.

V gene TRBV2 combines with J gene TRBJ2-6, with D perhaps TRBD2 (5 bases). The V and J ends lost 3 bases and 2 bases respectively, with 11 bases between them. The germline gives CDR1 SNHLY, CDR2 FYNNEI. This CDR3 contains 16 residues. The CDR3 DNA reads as TGTGCCAGCAGTGAGGGAGCGATAACTGGGGCCAACGTCCTGACTTTC. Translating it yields CASSEGAITGANVLTF.

CDR3 protein: CASTLETNPPIEQFF. The CDR3 nucleotides are TGTGCCAGTACCCTGGAGACTAACCCCCCGATTGAGCAGTTCTTC. The chain links TRBV19 to TRBJ2-1; the D gene is possibly TRBD2 (5 bases). Germline lookup yields CDR1 LNHDA and CDR2 SQIVND (reference sequence). V lost 7 bases and J lost 9, with 22 bases in between. The CDR3 loop spans 15 amino acids.

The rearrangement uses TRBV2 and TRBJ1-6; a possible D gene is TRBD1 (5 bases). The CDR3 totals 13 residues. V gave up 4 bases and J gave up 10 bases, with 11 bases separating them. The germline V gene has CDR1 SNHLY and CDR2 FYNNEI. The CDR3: CASSVDRRSPLHF. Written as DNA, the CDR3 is TGTGCCAGCAGTGTTGACAGAAGATCACCCCTCCACTTT.

The CDR3 sequence is CASSRLAGGLTDTQYF. CDR3 sequence (DNA): TGTGCCAGCAGCCGCCTTGCGGGGGGTTTAACAGATACGCAGTATTTT. The J gene is TRBJ2-3, the V gene TRBV3-1 (or the pseudogene TRBV3-2); 8 nucleotides line up with TRBD2. V was clipped by 4 bases and J by 3 bases; unmatched bases: 9. CDR3 size: 16 residues. Germline assignment: CDR1 LGHDT and CDR2 YNNKEL (reference sequence).

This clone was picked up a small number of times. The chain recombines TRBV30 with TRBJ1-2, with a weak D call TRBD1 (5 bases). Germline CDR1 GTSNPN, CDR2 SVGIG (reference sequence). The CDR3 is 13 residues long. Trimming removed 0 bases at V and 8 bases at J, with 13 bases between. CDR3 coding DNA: TGTGCCTGGAGTGTACCTCCGGGGACGGGCTACACCTTC. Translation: CAWSVPPGTGYTF.

The CDR3 DNA reads TGCGCCAGCAGCTTGACCATGGGCAGGGCGAATGAAAAACTGTTTTTT. This encodes CASSLTMGRANEKLFF. The rearrangement links TRBV5-1 to TRBJ1-4, with D tentatively TRBD1 (5 bases). The V gene lost 1 base and the J gene lost 5 bases, with 15 bases spanning the gap. The CDR3 is made up of 16 amino acids. From germline, CDR1 is SGHRS and CDR2 YFSETQ.

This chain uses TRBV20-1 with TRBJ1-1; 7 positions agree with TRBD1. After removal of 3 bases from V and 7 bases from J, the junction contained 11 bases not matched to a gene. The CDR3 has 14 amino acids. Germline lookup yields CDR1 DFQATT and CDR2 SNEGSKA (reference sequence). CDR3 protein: CSASDAGGLGEAFF. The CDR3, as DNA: TGCAGTGCTAGTGATGCAGGGGGACTCGGTGAAGCTTTCTTT.

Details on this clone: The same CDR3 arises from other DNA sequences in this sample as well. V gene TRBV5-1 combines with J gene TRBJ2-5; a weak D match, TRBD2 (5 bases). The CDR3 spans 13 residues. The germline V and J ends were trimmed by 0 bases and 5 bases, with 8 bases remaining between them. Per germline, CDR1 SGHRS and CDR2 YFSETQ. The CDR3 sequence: CASSLGGGETQYF. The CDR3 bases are TGCGCCAGCAGCTTGGGAGGCGGGGAGACCCAGTACTTC.

CDR3 nucleotides: TGTGCCAGCAGCCCCACGGATCTCAAAGGGGCGAATGAGCAGTTCTTC. It is translated as CASSPTDLKGANEQFF. The chain links TRBV9 to TRBJ2-1, with D possibly matching TRBD1 (5 bases). This CDR3 spans 16 amino acids. Trimming removed 4 bases at V and 7 bases at J, with 21 bases between. In germline, CDR1 is SGDLS, CDR2 YYNGEE.

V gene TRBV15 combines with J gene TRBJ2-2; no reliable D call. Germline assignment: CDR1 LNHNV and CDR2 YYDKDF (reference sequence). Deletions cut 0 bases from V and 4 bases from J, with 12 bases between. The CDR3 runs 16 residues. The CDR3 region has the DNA TGTGCCACCAGCAGAGATCGCGGCCCAACCACCGGGGAGCTGTTTTTT. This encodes CATSRDRGPTTGELFF.

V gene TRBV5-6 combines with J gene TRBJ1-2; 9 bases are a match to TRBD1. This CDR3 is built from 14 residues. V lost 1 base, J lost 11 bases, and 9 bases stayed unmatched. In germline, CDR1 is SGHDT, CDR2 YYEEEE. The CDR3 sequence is CASSLTTGGHMYTF. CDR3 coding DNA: TGTGCCAGCAGCTTGACAACAGGGGGCCACATGTACACCTTC.

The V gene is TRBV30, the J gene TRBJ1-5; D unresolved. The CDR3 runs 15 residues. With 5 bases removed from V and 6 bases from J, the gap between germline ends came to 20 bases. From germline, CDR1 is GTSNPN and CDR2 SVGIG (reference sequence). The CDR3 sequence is CAWSPGGSSGQPQHF. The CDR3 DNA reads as TGTGCCTGGTCCCCGGGAGGGTCGTCGGGTCAGCCCCAGCATTTT.

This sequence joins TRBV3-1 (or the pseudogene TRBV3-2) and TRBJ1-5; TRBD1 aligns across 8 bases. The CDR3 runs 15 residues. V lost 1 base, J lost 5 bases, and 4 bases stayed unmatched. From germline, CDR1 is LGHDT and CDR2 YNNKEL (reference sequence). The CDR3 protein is CASSQVQGADQPQHF. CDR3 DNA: TGTGCCAGCAGCCAAGTCCAGGGGGCAGATCAGCCCCAGCATTTT.

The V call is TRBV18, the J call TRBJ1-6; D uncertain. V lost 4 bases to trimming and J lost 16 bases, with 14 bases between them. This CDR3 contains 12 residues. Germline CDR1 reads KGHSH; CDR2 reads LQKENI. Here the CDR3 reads CASSRQDATLHF. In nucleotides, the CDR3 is TGTGCCAGCTCACGCCAGGACGCGACTCTCCACTTT.

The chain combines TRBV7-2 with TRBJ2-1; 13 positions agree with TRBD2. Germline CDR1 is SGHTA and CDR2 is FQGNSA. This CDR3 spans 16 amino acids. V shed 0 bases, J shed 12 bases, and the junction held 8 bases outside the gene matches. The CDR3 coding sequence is TGTGCCAGCAGCTTAGCGGGAGTACTAGCGGGAGGGGGGCAGTTCTTC. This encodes CASSLAGVLAGGGQFF.